The 15 T cell receptor beta chains in this list originate from one sample, sequenced in a study of cytomegalovirus exposure and HLA in healthy donors. This table comes from immunoSEQ multiplex PCR, and its TCRdb copy is limited to in-frame clones, with some not included. The sample carries 100,000 to 150,000 clones, around 90% recorded once. Sequenced input: PBMCs. These receptors were collected from a woman aged 18-29 years in good health and CMV-seronegative.

The chain couples TRBV9 to TRBJ1-1; D is unclear. V lost 0 bases to trimming and J lost 2 bases, with 11 bases between them. In germline, CDR1 is SGDLS, CDR2 YYNGEE. The CDR3 length is 15 residues. CDR3 nucleotides: TGTGCCAGCAGCGTAGCGGGAGACTTTAACACTGAAGCTTTCTTT. Its translation is CASSVAGDFNTEAFF.

The chain links TRBV7-2 to TRBJ1-5; D might be TRBD1 (6 bases). The CDR3 has 15 amino acids. Trimming stripped 4 bases from V and 6 bases from J, with 16 bases between. CDR1 and CDR2 from the germline V gene are SGHTA and FQGNSA. In nucleotides, the CDR3 is TGTGCCAGCAGCTCCCAGGGGTCGGGTTCTCAGCCCCAGCATTTT. Residues: CASSSQGSGSQPQHF.

This sequence joins TRBV14 and TRBJ2-1; 8 nucleotides align to TRBD2. This CDR3 spans 20 amino acids. Unmatched junction bases numbered 15, after V lost 1 base and J lost 1 base. The V gene's germline CDR1 is SGHDN and CDR2 FVKESK. CDR3 DNA: TGTGCCAGCAGCCAAGCGAGACGGGGGGGCCGTTTGCGATCCTACAATGAGCAGTTCTTC. Amino acid sequence: CASSQARRGGRLRSYNEQFF.

A word on this clone: Other DNA sequences in this sample translate to the same CDR3. The CDR3, as DNA: TGTGCCAGCAGCCCCCCGGGGGTCAGCACAGATACGCAGTATTTT. This encodes CASSPPGVSTDTQYF. This chain connects TRBV7-9 to TRBJ2-3, with D possibly matching TRBD2 (6 bases). This CDR3 comprises 15 residues. Trimming cost V 5 bases and J 0 bases, with 12 bases left between them. Germline lookup yields CDR1 SEHNR and CDR2 FQNEAQ (reference sequence).

V and J are TRBV10-3 and TRBJ2-3, with D perhaps TRBD1 (5 bases). The germline gives CDR1 ENHRY, CDR2 SYGVKD. Between the trimmed V and J ends, which lost 7 bases and 1 base, there was a span of 9 bases. The CDR3 is 13 residues long. The CDR3, as DNA: TGTGCCATCACGGGCAGGGGCACAGATACGCAGTATTTT. Its protein is CAITGRGTDTQYF.

This rearrangement joins TRBV19 to TRBJ2-7; 9 bases are shared with TRBD2. The J segment lost 4 bases and the V segment lost 3 bases, leaving 4 bases of the junction unmatched. Germline CDR1 is LNHDA and CDR2 is SQIVND (reference sequence). The CDR3 is made up of 14 amino acids. Here the CDR3 DNA reads TGTGCCAGTAGTATTGGTAGCGGGGGTTACGAGCAGTACTTC. It codes for CASSIGSGGYEQYF. Full variable domain (missing parts from reference TRBV19 and TRBJ2-7): DGGITQSPKYLFRKEGQNVTLSCEQNLNHDAMYWYRQDPGQGLRLIYYSQIVNDFQKGDIAEGYSVSREKKESFPLTVTSAQKNPTAFYLCASSIGSGGYEQYFGPGTRLTVT.

This chain uses TRBV28 with TRBJ2-7; 10 nucleotides line up with TRBD1. Germline values: CDR1 MDHEN, CDR2 SYDVKM. The CDR3 has 17 amino acids. The V segment lost 7 bases and the J segment 5 bases; nucleotides outside the gene matches: 17. CDR3 in amino acids: CASTPTIRDRGFHEQYF. The DNA of the CDR3 is TGTGCCAGCACTCCAACAATCCGGGACAGGGGATTTCACGAGCAGTACTTC.

DNA of the CDR3: TGTGCCAGCAGTCGCCTAGCGTCTAGCACAGATACGCAGTATTTT. As protein: CASSRLASSTDTQYF. The gene calls are TRBV6-6 and TRBJ2-3; possibly TRBD2 for D (6 bases). The V end lost 5 bases, the J end lost 0 bases, and 12 bases lay between the germline ends. Looked up from germline, CDR1 is MNHNY and CDR2 is SVGAGI (reference sequence). The CDR3 is 15 amino acids.

This chain joins TRBV6-1 and TRBJ2-6; no firm D call. Trimming shortened V by 1 base and J by 0 bases, and 16 bases separated the two germline ends. CDR3 size: 19 residues. CDR1 and CDR2 from the germline V gene are MNHNS and SASEGT. CDR3 region: CASSEVGVLVGSGANVLTF. DNA of the CDR3: TGTGCCAGCAGTGAAGTCGGAGTATTGGTGGGCTCTGGGGCCAACGTCCTGACTTTC.

The V call is TRBV10-3, the J call TRBJ2-7; TRBD2 aligns across 7 bases. Germline CDR1 ENHRY, CDR2 SYGVKD. The V and J ends lost 5 bases and 6 bases, in that order; junction bases with no gene match: 10. This CDR3 region has 14 residues. The CDR3: CAISPGGSSSEQYF. The CDR3 DNA is TGTGCCATCAGTCCCGGGGGGTCTAGTTCCGAGCAGTACTTC.

V is TRBV10-3 and J is TRBJ1-1; D is possibly TRBD1 (6 bases). The germline CDR1 and CDR2 sequences are ENHRY and SYGVKD. This CDR3 region has 15 residues. V was clipped by 6 bases and J by 5 bases, with 19 bases between them. CDR3 coding DNA: TGTGCCATCAGACACGCCGGGACAACGGGGACTGAAGCTTTCTTT. It encodes CAIRHAGTTGTEAFF.

The V and J genes are TRBV28 and TRBJ2-3, with TRBD2 identical over 8 bases. After removal of 5 bases from V and 3 bases from J, the junction contained 7 bases not matched to a gene. The CDR3 contains 15 residues. Germline V gene lookup returns CDR1 MDHEN and CDR2 SYDVKM. CDR3 in DNA: TGTGCCAGCAGTCCCACGGGGGGGCGAACAGATACGCAGTATTTT. Its protein product is CASSPTGGRTDTQYF.

CDR3 sequence reads: CASSDRGLSNQPQHF. In DNA, the CDR3 is TGTGCCAGCAGTGACAGGGGATTAAGCAATCAGCCCCAGCATTTT. This chain joins TRBV6-1 and TRBJ1-5; TRBD1 is a possible D gene (6 bases). The germline gives CDR1 MNHNS, CDR2 SASEGT. Trimming left V 3 bases short and J 1 base short, with 10 bases between. CDR3 length: 15 amino acids.

This chain connects TRBV27 to TRBJ1-3; D gene ambiguous. The V and J ends lost 8 bases and 2 bases respectively, with 10 bases between them. Per germline, CDR1 MNHEY and CDR2 SMNVEV (reference sequence). The CDR3 extends over 13 amino acids. The CDR3 region has the DNA TGTGCCAGCGCCCAGGCTACTGGAAACACCATATATTTT. The encoded protein is CASAQATGNTIYF.

V gene TRBV6-6 combines with J gene TRBJ2-1, with no clear D. This CDR3 contains 11 residues. Per the germline V gene, CDR1 is MNHNY and CDR2 is SVGAGI (reference sequence). Trimming took off 5 bases at V and 5 bases at J, with 4 bases between the two ends. The CDR3 coding sequence is TGTGCCAGCAGTCCAAACAATGAGCAGTTCTTC. This sequence encodes CASSPNNEQFF.